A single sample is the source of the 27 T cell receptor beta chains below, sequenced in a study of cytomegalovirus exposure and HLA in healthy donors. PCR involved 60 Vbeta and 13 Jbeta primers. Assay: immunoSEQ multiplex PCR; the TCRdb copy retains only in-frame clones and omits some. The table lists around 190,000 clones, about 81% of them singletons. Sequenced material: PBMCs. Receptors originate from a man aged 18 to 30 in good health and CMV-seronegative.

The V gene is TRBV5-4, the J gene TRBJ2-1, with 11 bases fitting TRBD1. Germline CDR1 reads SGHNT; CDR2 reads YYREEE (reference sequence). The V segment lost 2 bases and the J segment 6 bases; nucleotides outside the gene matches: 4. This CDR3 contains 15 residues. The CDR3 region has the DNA TGTGCCAGCAGCTTAACCGGGACAGGGGGCAATGAGCAGTTCTTC. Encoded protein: CASSLTGTGGNEQFF. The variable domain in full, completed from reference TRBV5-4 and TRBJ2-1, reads ETGVTQSPTHLIKTRGQQVTLRCSSQSGHNTVSWYQQALGQGPQFIFQYYREEENGRGNFPPRFSGLQFPNYSSELNVNALELDDSALYLCASSLTGTGGNEQFFGPGTRLTVL.

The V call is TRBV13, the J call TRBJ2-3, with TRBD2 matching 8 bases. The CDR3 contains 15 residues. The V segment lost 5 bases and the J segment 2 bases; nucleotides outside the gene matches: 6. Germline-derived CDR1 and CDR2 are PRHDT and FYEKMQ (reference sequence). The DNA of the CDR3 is TGTGCCAGCAGCCGGAGCGGGAGAGACACAGATACGCAGTATTTT. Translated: CASSRSGRDTDTQYF.

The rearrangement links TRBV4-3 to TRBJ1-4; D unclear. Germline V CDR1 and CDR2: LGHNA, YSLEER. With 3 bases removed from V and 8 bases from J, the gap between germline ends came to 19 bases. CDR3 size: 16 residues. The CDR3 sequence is CASSQIKVRLREKLFF. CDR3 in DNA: TGCGCCAGCAGCCAGATAAAAGTCCGTCTCCGGGAAAAACTGTTTTTT.

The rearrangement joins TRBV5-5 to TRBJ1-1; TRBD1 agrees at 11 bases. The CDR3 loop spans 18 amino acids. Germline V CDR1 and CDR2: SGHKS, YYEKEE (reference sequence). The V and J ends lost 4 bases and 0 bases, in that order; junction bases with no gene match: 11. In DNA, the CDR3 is TGTGCCAGCAGCCATGGACAGGGGGCAATTTCCATGAACACTGAAGCTTTCTTT. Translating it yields CASSHGQGAISMNTEAFF.

CDR3 in DNA: TGTGCCAGCAGTTATCCGCAGGGACTCCAAGAGACCCAGTACTTC. Translated, it gives CASSYPQGLQETQYF. V usage is TRBV28 and J usage is TRBJ2-5, with a possible D match to TRBD2 (6 bases). Germline CDR1 reads MDHEN; CDR2 reads SYDVKM. This CDR3 has 15 amino acids. The V and J ends lost 4 bases and 1 base respectively, with 13 bases between them.

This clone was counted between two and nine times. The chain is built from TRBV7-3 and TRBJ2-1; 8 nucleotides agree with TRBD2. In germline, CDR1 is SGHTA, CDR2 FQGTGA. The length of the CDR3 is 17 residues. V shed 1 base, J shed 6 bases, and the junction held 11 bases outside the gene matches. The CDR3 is CASSLRFPSGQGNEQFF. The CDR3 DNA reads TGTGCCAGCAGCTTAAGGTTCCCTAGCGGGCAGGGCAATGAGCAGTTCTTC.

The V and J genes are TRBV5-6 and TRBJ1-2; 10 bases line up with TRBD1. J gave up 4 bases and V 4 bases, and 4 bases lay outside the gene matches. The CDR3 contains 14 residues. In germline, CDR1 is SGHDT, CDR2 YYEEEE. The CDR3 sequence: CASSPGQGTYGYTF. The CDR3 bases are TGTGCCAGCAGCCCGGGACAGGGGACCTATGGCTACACCTTC.

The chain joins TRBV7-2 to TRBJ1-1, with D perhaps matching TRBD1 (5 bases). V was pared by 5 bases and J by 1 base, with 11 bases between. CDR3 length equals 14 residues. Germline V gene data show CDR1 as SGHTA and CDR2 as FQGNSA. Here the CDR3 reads CASSLTGSNTEAFF. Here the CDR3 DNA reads TGTGCCAGCAGCCTCACAGGATCGAACACTGAAGCTTTCTTT. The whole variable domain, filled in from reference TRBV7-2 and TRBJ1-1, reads GAGVSQSPSNKVTEKGKDVELRCDPISGHTALYWYRQSLGQGLEFLIYFQGNSAPDKSGLPSDRFSAERTGGSVSTLTIQRTQQEDSAVYLCASSLTGSNTEAFFGQGTRLTVV.

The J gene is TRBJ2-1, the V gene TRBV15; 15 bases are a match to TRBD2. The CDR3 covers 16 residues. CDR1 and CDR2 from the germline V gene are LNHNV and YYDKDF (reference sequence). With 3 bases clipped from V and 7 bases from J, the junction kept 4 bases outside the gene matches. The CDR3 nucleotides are TGTGCCACCAGCAGGCGGACTAGCGGGAGGGGGAATGAGCAGTTCTTC. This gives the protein CATSRRTSGRGNEQFF.

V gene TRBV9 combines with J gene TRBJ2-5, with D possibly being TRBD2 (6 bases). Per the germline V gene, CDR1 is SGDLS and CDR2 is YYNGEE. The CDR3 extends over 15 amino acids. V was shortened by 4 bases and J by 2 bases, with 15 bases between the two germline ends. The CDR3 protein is CASSPAASVQETQYF. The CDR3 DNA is TGTGCCAGCAGCCCCGCGGCTAGCGTACAAGAGACCCAGTACTTC.

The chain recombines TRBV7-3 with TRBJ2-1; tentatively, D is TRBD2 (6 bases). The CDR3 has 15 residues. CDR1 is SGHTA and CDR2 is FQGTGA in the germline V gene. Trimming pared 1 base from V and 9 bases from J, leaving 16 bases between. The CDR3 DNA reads TGTGCCAGCAGCTTAAATAGCGGCCTACAATCTGAGCAGTTCTTC. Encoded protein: CASSLNSGLQSEQFF.

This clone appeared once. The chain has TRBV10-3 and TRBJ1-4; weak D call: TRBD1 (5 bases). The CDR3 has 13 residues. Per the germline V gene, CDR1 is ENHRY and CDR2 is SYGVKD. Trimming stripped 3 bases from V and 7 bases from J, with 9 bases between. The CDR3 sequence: CAISEGGTEKLFF. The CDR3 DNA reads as TGTGCCATCAGTGAAGGAGGGACTGAAAAACTGTTTTTT.

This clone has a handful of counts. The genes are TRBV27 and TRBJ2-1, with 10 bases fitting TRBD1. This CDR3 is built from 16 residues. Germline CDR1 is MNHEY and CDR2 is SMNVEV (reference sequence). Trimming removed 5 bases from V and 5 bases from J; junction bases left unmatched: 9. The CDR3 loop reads CASSERPGQGNNEQFF. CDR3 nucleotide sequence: TGTGCCAGCAGTGAGCGTCCGGGACAGGGGAACAATGAGCAGTTCTTC.

The CDR3 spells CASSYTLQGPYGYTF. The CDR3 DNA sequence: TGTGCCAGCAGTTACACCCTACAGGGGCCCTATGGCTACACCTTC. The V gene is TRBV6-5, the J gene TRBJ1-2, with 7 bases matching TRBD1. The CDR3 is 15 residues long. J gave up 4 bases and V 2 bases, and 7 bases lay outside the gene matches. Per germline, CDR1 MNHEY and CDR2 SVGAGI.

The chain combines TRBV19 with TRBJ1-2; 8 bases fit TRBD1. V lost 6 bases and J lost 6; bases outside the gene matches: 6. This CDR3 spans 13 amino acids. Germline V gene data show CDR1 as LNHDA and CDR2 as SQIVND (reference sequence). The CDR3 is CASSTDREHGYTF. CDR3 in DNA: TGTGCCAGTAGCACGGACAGGGAGCATGGCTACACCTTC.

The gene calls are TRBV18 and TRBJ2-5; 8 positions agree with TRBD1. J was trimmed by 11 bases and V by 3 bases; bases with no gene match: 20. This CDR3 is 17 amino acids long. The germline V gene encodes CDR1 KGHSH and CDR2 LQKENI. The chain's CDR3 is CASSPLPSSGGSVEQYF. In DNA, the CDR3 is TGTGCCAGCTCACCCCTACCCTCTTCAGGGGGCTCGGTTGAGCAGTACTTC.

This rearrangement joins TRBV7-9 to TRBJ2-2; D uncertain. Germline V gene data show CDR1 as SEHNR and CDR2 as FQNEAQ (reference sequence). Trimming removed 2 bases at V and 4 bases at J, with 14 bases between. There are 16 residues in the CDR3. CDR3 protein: CASSLPETRPTGELFF. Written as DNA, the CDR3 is TGTGCCAGCAGCTTACCCGAGACACGGCCCACCGGGGAGCTGTTTTTT.

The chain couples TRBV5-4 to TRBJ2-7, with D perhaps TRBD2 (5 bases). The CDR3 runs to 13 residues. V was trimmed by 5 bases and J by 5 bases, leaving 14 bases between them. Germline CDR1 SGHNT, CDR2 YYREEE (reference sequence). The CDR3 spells CASRPGVGNEQYF. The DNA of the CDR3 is TGTGCCAGCAGGCCCGGGGTAGGGAACGAGCAGTACTTC.

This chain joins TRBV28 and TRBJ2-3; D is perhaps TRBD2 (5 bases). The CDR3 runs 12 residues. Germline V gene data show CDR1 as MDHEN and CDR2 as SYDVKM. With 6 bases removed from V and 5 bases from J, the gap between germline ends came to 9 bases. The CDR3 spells CASRTGVDTQYF. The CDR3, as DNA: TGTGCCAGCAGGACCGGGGTAGATACGCAGTATTTT. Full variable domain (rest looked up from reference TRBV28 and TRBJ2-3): DVKVTQSSRYLVKRTGEKVFLECVQDMDHENMFWYRQDPGLGLRLIYFSYDVKMKEKGDIPEGYSVSREKKERFSLILESASTNQTSMYLCASRTGVDTQYFGPGTRLTVL.

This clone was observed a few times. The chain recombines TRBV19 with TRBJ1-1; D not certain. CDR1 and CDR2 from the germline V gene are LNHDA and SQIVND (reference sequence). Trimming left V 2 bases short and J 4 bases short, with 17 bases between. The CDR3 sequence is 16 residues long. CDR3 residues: CASSITPLGEPTEAFF. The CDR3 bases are TGTGCCAGTAGTATAACCCCCCTAGGCGAGCCCACTGAAGCTTTCTTT. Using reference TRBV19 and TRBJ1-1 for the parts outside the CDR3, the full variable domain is DGGITQSPKYLFRKEGQNVTLSCEQNLNHDAMYWYRQDPGQGLRLIYYSQIVNDFQKGDIAEGYSVSREKKESFPLTVTSAQKNPTAFYLCASSITPLGEPTEAFFGQGTRLTVV.

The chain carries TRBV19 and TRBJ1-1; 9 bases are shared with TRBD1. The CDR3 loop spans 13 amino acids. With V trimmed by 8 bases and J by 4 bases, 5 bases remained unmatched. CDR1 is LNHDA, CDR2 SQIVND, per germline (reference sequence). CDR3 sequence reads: CASGDRVGTEAFF. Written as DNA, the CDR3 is TGTGCCAGTGGGGACAGGGTCGGCACTGAAGCTTTCTTT.

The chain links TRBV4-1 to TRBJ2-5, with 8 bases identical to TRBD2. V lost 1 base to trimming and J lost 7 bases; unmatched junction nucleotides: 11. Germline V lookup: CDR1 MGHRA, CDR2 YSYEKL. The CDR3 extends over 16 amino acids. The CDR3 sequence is CASSQGSGRAPGTQYF. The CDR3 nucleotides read TGCGCCAGCAGCCAAGGGAGCGGGAGAGCCCCAGGGACCCAGTACTTC.

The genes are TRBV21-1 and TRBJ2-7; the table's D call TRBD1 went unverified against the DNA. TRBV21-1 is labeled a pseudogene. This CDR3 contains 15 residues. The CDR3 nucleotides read TGTGCCAGCAGCCCCAAAGGGGTTTGTCCCTACGAGCAGTACTTC. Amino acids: CASSPKGVCPYEQYF.

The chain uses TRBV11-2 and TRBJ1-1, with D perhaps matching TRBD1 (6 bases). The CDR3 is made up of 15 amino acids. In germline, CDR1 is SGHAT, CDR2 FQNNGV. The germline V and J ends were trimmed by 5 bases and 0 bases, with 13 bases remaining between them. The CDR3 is CASSPGEFMNTEAFF. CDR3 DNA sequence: TGTGCCAGCAGCCCAGGGGAGTTCATGAACACTGAAGCTTTCTTT.

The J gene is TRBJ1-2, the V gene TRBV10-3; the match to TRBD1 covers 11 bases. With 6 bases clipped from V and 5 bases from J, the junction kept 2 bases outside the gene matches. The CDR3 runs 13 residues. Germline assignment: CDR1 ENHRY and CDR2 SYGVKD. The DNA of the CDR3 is TGTGCCATCAGGGGGACAGGGGGTTATGGCTACACCTTC. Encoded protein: CAIRGTGGYGYTF.

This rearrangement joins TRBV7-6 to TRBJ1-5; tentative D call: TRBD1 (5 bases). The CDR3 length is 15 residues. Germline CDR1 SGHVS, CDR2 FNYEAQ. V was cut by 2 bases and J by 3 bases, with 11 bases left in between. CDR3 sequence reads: CASSLNGGVNQPQHF. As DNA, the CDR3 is TGTGCCAGCAGCTTAAATGGAGGGGTCAATCAGCCCCAGCATTTT.

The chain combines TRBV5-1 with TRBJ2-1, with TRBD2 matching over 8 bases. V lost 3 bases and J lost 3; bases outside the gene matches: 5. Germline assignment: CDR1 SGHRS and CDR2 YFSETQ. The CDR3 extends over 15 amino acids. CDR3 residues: CASSSPAGDYNEQFF. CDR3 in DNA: TGCGCCAGCAGCTCTCCAGCGGGGGACTACAATGAGCAGTTCTTC.